Below, 30 T cell receptor beta chains from the same sample are listed, as sequenced in a study of lymphopenia after photon versus proton radiotherapy (dated by TCRdb to the late 2010s). Libraries came from the immunoSEQ multiplex PCR assay. Here the immuneACCESS table is served through TCRdb, limited to in-frame sequences with V and J called. Missing clones are a known gap in these copies; in checked studies unresolved V genes cover under half, and the rest lacks a known reason. The sample table contains approximately 29,000 clones; only one count was recorded for around 82% of them. About 14% of the sample rests with the top ten. The source was peripheral blood, collected from a patient treated with proton-based radiotherapy. Receptor source: a woman in her 70s with pancreatic cancer.

The J gene is TRBJ1-1, the V gene TRBV28; D gene ambiguous. The CDR3 runs 14 residues. Per the germline V gene, CDR1 is MDHEN and CDR2 is SYDVKM. V was trimmed by 2 bases and J by 4 bases, leaving 11 bases between them. The CDR3 nucleotides are TGTGCCAGCAGTTTAGCTCAGCCGTCCACTGAAGCTTTCTTT. Protein: CASSLAQPSTEAFF.

This clone was observed once. The chain is built from TRBV27 and TRBJ2-5, with 10 bases aligning to TRBD1. Germline CDR1 and CDR2: MNHEY and SMNVEV (reference sequence). The CDR3 consists of 18 residues. V shed 1 base, J shed 4 bases, and the junction held 12 bases outside the gene matches. In DNA, the CDR3 is TGTGCCAGCAGTTTATTAGGAGACAGGGGGCGGCGTGGAGAGACCCAGTACTTC. Protein: CASSLLGDRGRRGETQYF.

The V call is TRBV29-1, the J call TRBJ2-5; D is undetermined. This CDR3 has 13 residues. With 7 bases removed from V and 2 bases from J, the gap between germline ends came to 14 bases. Germline-derived CDR1 and CDR2 are SQVTM and ANQGSEA. The CDR3 DNA reads TGCAGCGCCGCCCCGGGCAGTCAAGAGACCCAGTACTTC. Its protein is CSAAPGSQETQYF.

The genes are TRBV7-2 and TRBJ1-1; D gene unclear. The CDR3 has 15 amino acids. Germline loops: CDR1 SGHTA, CDR2 FQGNSA. With 5 bases removed from V and 0 bases from J, the gap between germline ends came to 13 bases. CDR3 loop: CASSLLVSMNTEAFF. CDR3 nucleotide sequence: TGTGCCAGCAGCCTGCTGGTGAGCATGAACACTGAAGCTTTCTTT.

This clone was seen more than once but under ten times. The chain joins TRBV7-9 to TRBJ2-3; a weak D match, TRBD2 (5 bases). CDR1 and CDR2 (germline): SEHNR, FQNEAQ (reference sequence). V was clipped by 3 bases and J by 1 base, with 11 bases between them. This CDR3 has 15 residues. CDR3 residues: CASSFRLEGTDTQYF. The CDR3 nucleotides read TGTGCCAGCAGCTTTAGGTTGGAGGGCACAGATACGCAGTATTTT.

In DNA form, the CDR3 reads TGTGCCAGCAGTTTAGGCGGCAATCCCTTAGGCTACACCTTC. This codes for CASSLGGNPLGYTF. This chain uses TRBV28 with TRBJ1-2; no clear D gene. The germline V gene has CDR1 MDHEN and CDR2 SYDVKM. The CDR3 totals 14 residues. V was shortened by 2 bases and J by 8 bases, with 15 bases between the two germline ends.

The chain couples TRBV19 to TRBJ1-1; tentative D call: TRBD1 (5 bases). The CDR3 covers 12 residues. Germline V gives CDR1 LNHDA, CDR2 SQIVND (reference sequence). Trimming stripped 5 bases from V and 8 bases from J, with 12 bases between. The CDR3 here is CASSPRQYEAFF. CDR3 sequence (DNA): TGTGCCAGTAGTCCCCGACAGTACGAAGCTTTCTTT. Full variable domain (remainder filled in from reference TRBV19 and TRBJ1-1): DGGITQSPKYLFRKEGQNVTLSCEQNLNHDAMYWYRQDPGQGLRLIYYSQIVNDFQKGDIAEGYSVSREKKESFPLTVTSAQKNPTAFYLCASSPRQYEAFFGQGTRLTVV.

This clone was picked up one time. The chain employs TRBV29-1 and TRBJ2-5; no clear D gene. CDR1 is SQVTM, CDR2 ANQGSEA, per germline. The CDR3 runs 13 residues. With 3 bases removed from V and 4 bases from J, the gap between germline ends came to 12 bases. Here the CDR3 reads CSVESLLGETQYF. The CDR3 DNA follows: TGCAGCGTTGAGAGCCTATTGGGAGAGACCCAGTACTTC.

The V call is TRBV27, the J call TRBJ2-3; TRBD2 aligns across 10 bases. Germline V gene data show CDR1 as MNHEY and CDR2 as SMNVEV (reference sequence). CDR3 size: 16 residues. V shed 5 bases, J shed 0 bases, and the junction held 5 bases outside the gene matches. CDR3 protein: CASSLSSGGSTDTQYF. As DNA, the CDR3 is TGTGCCAGCAGTCTCTCTAGCGGGGGAAGCACAGATACGCAGTATTTT.

The chain carries TRBV7-2 and TRBJ2-1; 11 positions agree with TRBD1. Per the germline V gene, CDR1 is SGHTA and CDR2 is FQGNSA. The CDR3 is 15 amino acids. V was clipped by 3 bases and J by 6 bases; unmatched bases: 4. CDR3 in DNA: TGTGCCAGCAGCTTGTCCGGGACAGGGGGCAATGAGCAGTTCTTC. Translated: CASSLSGTGGNEQFF.

The V and J genes are TRBV5-6 and TRBJ2-7, with 7 bases lining up with TRBD1. Germline CDR1 and CDR2: SGHDT and YYEEEE. This CDR3 is built from 13 residues. Unmatched junction bases numbered 2, after V lost 3 bases and J lost 2 bases. The CDR3 region is CASSWDRTYEQYF. The DNA for the CDR3 is TGTGCCAGCAGCTGGGACAGAACCTACGAGCAGTACTTC.

J is TRBJ1-6 and V is TRBV5-1; D call uncertain. CDR3 length equals 14 residues. V was trimmed by 6 bases and J by 6 bases, leaving 13 bases between them. Germline assignment: CDR1 SGHRS and CDR2 YFSETQ. In nucleotides, the CDR3 is TGCGCCAGCACCCCCGACGGGAGTAATTCACCCCTCCACTTT. Amino acids: CASTPDGSNSPLHF. The whole variable domain, filled in from reference TRBV5-1 and TRBJ1-6, reads KAGVTQTPRYLIKTRGQQVTLSCSPISGHRSVSWYQQTPGQGLQFLFEYFSETQRNKGNFPGRFSGRQFSNSRSEMNVSTLELGDSALYLCASTPDGSNSPLHFGNGTRLTVT.

The rearrangement links TRBV19 to TRBJ2-3; 14 nucleotides align to TRBD2. CDR1 LNHDA and CDR2 SQIVND come from the germline V gene (reference sequence). The CDR3 has 17 amino acids. V lost 3 bases to trimming and J lost 6 bases; unmatched junction nucleotides: 8. In DNA, the CDR3 is TGTGCCAGTAGTATCCGGGGACTAGCGGGAGTTCCGGATACGCAGTATTTT. Its translation is CASSIRGLAGVPDTQYF. Combining the CDR3 with reference TRBV19 and TRBJ2-3 gives the whole variable domain DGGITQSPKYLFRKEGQNVTLSCEQNLNHDAMYWYRQDPGQGLRLIYYSQIVNDFQKGDIAEGYSVSREKKESFPLTVTSAQKNPTAFYLCASSIRGLAGVPDTQYFGPGTRLTVL.

This clone was counted once. V usage is TRBV7-9 and J usage is TRBJ2-7; D is possibly TRBD1 (6 bases). CDR3 length equals 15 residues. The V end was cut by 5 bases, the J end by 3 bases, with 17 bases between. Germline V gives CDR1 SEHNR, CDR2 FQNEAQ (reference sequence). The CDR3 DNA reads as TGTGCCAGCAGCCATTCTAGGACAGAGAGCTACGAGCAGTACTTC. This encodes CASSHSRTESYEQYF.

This chain uses TRBV18 with TRBJ2-2; no definite D call. Trimming took off 5 bases at V and 2 bases at J, with 9 bases between the two ends. The CDR3 sequence is 14 residues long. Germline values: CDR1 KGHSH, CDR2 LQKENI. As DNA, the CDR3 is TGTGCCAGCTCATCCGGGTCAAACACCGGGGAGCTGTTTTTT. The encoded protein is CASSSGSNTGELFF.

This clone is a singleton in its sample. The same CDR3 is also encoded by other DNA sequences in this sample. J is TRBJ2-2 and V is TRBV4-2; D gene unclear. Looked up from germline, CDR1 is LGHNA and CDR2 is YNFKEQ. The germline V and J ends were trimmed by 3 bases and 4 bases, with 3 bases remaining between them. This CDR3 comprises 12 residues. The CDR3 DNA sequence: TGTGCCAGCAGCCAGGCCACCGGGGAGCTGTTTTTT. Translating gives CASSQATGELFF.

This chain connects TRBV19 to TRBJ2-1; D perhaps matches TRBD2 (5 bases). There are 14 residues in the CDR3. The V and J ends lost 6 bases and 4 bases respectively, with 13 bases between them. Per germline, CDR1 LNHDA and CDR2 SQIVND (reference sequence). The CDR3 DNA is TGTGCCAGTAGCCCGGGGTTGCTATACAATGAGCAGTTCTTC. It encodes CASSPGLLYNEQFF.

V is TRBV7-9 and J is TRBJ1-6; D remains ambiguous. The V gene lost 5 bases and the J gene lost 6 bases, with 14 bases spanning the gap. The CDR3 is made up of 15 amino acids. Germline assignment: CDR1 SEHNR and CDR2 FQNEAQ (reference sequence). CDR3: CASSRAGGVNSPLHF. CDR3 nucleotide sequence: TGTGCCAGCAGCCGGGCGGGTGGGGTTAATTCACCCCTCCACTTT.

CDR3 amino acids: CASSWSPGPSNEQYF. The CDR3 DNA sequence: TGTGCCAGCAGCTGGAGCCCGGGACCGTCGAACGAGCAGTACTTC. The chain links TRBV7-9 to TRBJ2-7; D is tentatively TRBD1 or TRBD2 (5 bases each). Germline V gives CDR1 SEHNR, CDR2 FQNEAQ (reference sequence). The CDR3 contains 15 residues. Between the trimmed V and J ends, which lost 4 bases and 5 bases, there was a span of 18 bases. Looking up the rest from reference TRBV7-9 and TRBJ2-7 gives the full variable domain: DTGVSQNPRHKITKRGQNVTFRCDPISEHNRLYWYRQTLGQGPEFLTYFQNEAQLEKSRLLSDRFSAERPKGSFSTLEIQRTEQGDSAMYLCASSWSPGPSNEQYFGPGTRLTVT.

V usage is TRBV7-2 and J usage is TRBJ1-4; TRBD1 matches at 9 bases. CDR3 size: 14 residues. Germline V gene sequence: CDR1 SGHTA, CDR2 FQGNSA. Trimming removed 5 bases from V and 9 bases from J; junction bases left unmatched: 7. Here the CDR3 reads CASSRDRVSQKLFF. CDR3 nucleotide sequence: TGTGCCAGCAGCCGGGACAGGGTATCACAAAAACTGTTTTTT.

This clone has just a few counts. The chain recombines TRBV28 with TRBJ1-2; weak D call: TRBD1 (6 bases). Per germline, CDR1 MDHEN and CDR2 SYDVKM. The CDR3 sequence is 14 residues long. V was cut by 2 bases and J by 6 bases, with 13 bases left in between. The DNA of the CDR3 is TGTGCCAGCAGTTTAGAGTCCGGGGGCCATGGCTACACCTTC. Translated: CASSLESGGHGYTF.

The CDR3 region is CASGRESGNTIYF. The CDR3 DNA follows: TGTGCCAGTGGCCGGGAATCTGGAAACACCATATATTTT. The chain is built from TRBV19 and TRBJ1-3; no firm D call. This CDR3 has 13 amino acids. The V gene's germline CDR1 is LNHDA and CDR2 SQIVND (reference sequence). Trimming left V 8 bases short and J 1 base short, with 9 bases between.

The chain uses TRBV6-1 and TRBJ1-2; D is unclear. The CDR3 totals 13 residues. The germline V gene has CDR1 MNHNS and CDR2 SASEGT. V lost 10 bases and J 2 bases, leaving 14 bases between the germline ends. DNA of the CDR3: TGTGCCACCCAACCCCAACAGAACTATGGCTACACCTTC. It translates to CATQPQQNYGYTF.

The chain is built from TRBV4-2 and TRBJ2-2; TRBD2 aligns across 8 bases. From germline, CDR1 is LGHNA and CDR2 YNFKEQ. CDR3 length: 16 amino acids. Unmatched junction bases numbered 9, after V lost 3 bases and J lost 6 bases. The CDR3 loop is CASSQVSGKGSGELFF. For the CDR3, the DNA is TGTGCCAGCAGCCAGGTTAGCGGGAAGGGCTCCGGGGAGCTGTTTTTT.

The rearrangement uses TRBV19 and TRBJ2-1; D is possibly TRBD2 (6 bases). Trimming stripped 5 bases from V and 7 bases from J, with 18 bases between. The CDR3 has 15 amino acids. Germline V gene sequence: CDR1 LNHDA, CDR2 SQIVND (reference sequence). The CDR3 region is CASSQRTGLLNEQFF. The CDR3 DNA sequence: TGTGCCAGTAGTCAGAGGACTGGACTATTGAATGAGCAGTTCTTC.

The rearrangement joins TRBV19 to TRBJ1-1, with unresolved D. CDR1 LNHDA and CDR2 SQIVND come from the germline V gene (reference sequence). CDR3 length: 11 amino acids. V lost 7 bases, J lost 5 bases, and 8 bases lay in between. In DNA, the CDR3 is TGTGCCAGTATATGGGATACTGAAGCTTTCTTT. Its protein is CASIWDTEAFF.

This sequence joins TRBV28 and TRBJ1-3; D uncertain. CDR1 and CDR2 from the germline V gene are MDHEN and SYDVKM. Trimming removed 4 bases at V and 8 bases at J, with 6 bases between. This CDR3 has 11 residues. The CDR3 sequence is CASSSTYTIYF. The CDR3 DNA follows: TGTGCCAGCAGTTCTACATACACCATATATTTT. Variable domain in full (rest from reference TRBV28 and TRBJ1-3): DVKVTQSSRYLVKRTGEKVFLECVQDMDHENMFWYRQDPGLGLRLIYFSYDVKMKEKGDIPEGYSVSREKKERFSLILESASTNQTSMYLCASSSTYTIYFGEGSWLTVV.

V is TRBV11-3 and J is TRBJ1-2; maybe TRBD1 (5 bases). This CDR3 spans 16 amino acids. Trimming took 0 bases from V and 3 from J, leaving 14 bases between them. Germline V gene lookup returns CDR1 SGHNT and CDR2 YENEEA. The CDR3 here is CASSLEGRSGDYGYTF. The CDR3 nucleotides are TGTGCCAGCAGCTTAGAGGGACGCAGTGGGGACTATGGCTACACCTTC.

This chain joins TRBV30 and TRBJ2-7, with D perhaps TRBD2 (6 bases). The CDR3 contains 15 residues. CDR1 GTSNPN and CDR2 SVGIG come from the germline V gene (reference sequence). The V gene lost 8 bases and the J gene lost 2 bases, with 22 bases spanning the gap. The CDR3 nucleotides are TGTGCCGGAATCGCCTTCGGGAGACAGACCTACGAGCAGTACTTC. Protein: CAGIAFGRQTYEQYF.

This chain links TRBV5-1 with TRBJ2-3; tentatively, D is TRBD1 (6 bases). The V gene lost 4 bases and the J gene lost 2 bases, with 14 bases spanning the gap. From germline, CDR1 is SGHRS and CDR2 YFSETQ. The CDR3 length is 15 residues. CDR3 DNA sequence: TGCGCCAGCAGCCGCGAGGGGGTTTCCACAGATACGCAGTATTTT. It yields the protein CASSREGVSTDTQYF.